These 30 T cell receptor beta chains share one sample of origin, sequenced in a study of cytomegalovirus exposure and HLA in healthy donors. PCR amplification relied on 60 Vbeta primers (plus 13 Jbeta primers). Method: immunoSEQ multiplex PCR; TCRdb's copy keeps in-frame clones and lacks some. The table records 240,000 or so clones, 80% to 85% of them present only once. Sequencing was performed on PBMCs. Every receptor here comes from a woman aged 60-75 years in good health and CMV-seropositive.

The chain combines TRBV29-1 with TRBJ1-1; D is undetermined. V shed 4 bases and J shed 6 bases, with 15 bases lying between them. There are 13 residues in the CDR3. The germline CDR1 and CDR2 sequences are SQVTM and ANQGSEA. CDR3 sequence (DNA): TGCAGCGTTGTTCTCCCTGGCCTGTCTGAAGCTTTCTTT. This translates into CSVVLPGLSEAFF. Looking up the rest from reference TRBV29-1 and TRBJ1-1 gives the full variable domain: SAVISQKPSRDICQRGTSLTIQCQVDSQVTMMFWYRQQPGQSLTLIATANQGSEATYESGFVIDKFPISRPNLTFSTLTVSNMSPEDSSIYLCSVVLPGLSEAFFGQGTRLTVV.

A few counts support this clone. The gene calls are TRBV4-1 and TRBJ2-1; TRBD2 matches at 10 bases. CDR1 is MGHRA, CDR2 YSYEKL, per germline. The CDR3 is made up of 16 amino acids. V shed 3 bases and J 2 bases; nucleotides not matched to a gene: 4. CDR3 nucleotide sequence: TGCGCCAGCAGCCATATAGCGGGAGGAACCTACAATGAGCAGTTCTTC. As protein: CASSHIAGGTYNEQFF.

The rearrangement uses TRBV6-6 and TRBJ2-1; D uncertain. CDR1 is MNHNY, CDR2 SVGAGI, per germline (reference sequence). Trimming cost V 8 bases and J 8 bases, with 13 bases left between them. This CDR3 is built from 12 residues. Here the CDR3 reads CASSRGPDEQFF. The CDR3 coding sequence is TGTGCCAGCTCTCGAGGCCCGGATGAGCAGTTCTTC.

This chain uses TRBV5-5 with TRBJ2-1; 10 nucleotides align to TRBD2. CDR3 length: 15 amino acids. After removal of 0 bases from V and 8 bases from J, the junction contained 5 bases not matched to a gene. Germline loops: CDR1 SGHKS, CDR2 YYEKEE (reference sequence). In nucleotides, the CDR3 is TGTGCCAGCAGCTTGGCGCCTAGCGGGAGCTATGAGCAGTTCTTC. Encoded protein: CASSLAPSGSYEQFF.

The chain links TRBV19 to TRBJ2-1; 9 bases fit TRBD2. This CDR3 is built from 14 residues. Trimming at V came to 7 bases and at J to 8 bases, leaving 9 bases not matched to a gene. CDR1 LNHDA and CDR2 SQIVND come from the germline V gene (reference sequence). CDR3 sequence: CASNPGTSRDEQFF. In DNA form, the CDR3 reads TGTGCCAGTAATCCCGGGACTAGCCGCGATGAGCAGTTCTTC.

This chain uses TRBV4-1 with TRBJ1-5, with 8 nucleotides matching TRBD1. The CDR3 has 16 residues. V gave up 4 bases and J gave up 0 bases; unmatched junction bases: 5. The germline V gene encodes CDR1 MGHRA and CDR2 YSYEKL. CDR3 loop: CASSLLQGVSNQPQHF. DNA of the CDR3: TGCGCCAGCAGCCTCCTACAGGGGGTTAGCAATCAGCCCCAGCATTTT.

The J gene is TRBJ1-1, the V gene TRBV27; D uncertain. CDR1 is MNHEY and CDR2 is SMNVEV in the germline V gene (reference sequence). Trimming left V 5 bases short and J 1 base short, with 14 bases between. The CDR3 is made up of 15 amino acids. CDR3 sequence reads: CASSPLERKNTEAFF. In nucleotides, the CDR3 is TGTGCCAGCAGTCCCCTGGAGAGAAAGAACACTGAAGCTTTCTTT.

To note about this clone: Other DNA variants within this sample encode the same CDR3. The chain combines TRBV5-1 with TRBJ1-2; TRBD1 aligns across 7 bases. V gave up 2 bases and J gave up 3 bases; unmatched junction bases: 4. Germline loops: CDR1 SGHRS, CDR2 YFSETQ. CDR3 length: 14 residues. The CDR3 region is CASSLGQGDYGYTF. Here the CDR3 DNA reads TGCGCCAGCAGCTTAGGTCAGGGGGACTATGGCTACACCTTC.

CDR3 loop: CASSVGFEGHEKLFF. CDR3 nucleotide sequence: TGTGCCAGCAGCGTAGGTTTCGAGGGCCATGAAAAACTGTTTTTT. This rearrangement joins TRBV9 to TRBJ1-4; D gene unclear. Trimming pared 0 bases from V and 6 bases from J, leaving 12 bases between. In germline, CDR1 is SGDLS, CDR2 YYNGEE. The CDR3 is 15 residues long.

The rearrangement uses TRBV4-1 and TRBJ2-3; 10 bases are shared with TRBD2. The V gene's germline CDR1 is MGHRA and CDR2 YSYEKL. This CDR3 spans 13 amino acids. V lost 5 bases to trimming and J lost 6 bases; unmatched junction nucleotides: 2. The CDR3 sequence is CASSLGLADTQYF. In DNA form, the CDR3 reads TGCGCCAGCAGCTTGGGACTAGCGGATACGCAGTATTTT.

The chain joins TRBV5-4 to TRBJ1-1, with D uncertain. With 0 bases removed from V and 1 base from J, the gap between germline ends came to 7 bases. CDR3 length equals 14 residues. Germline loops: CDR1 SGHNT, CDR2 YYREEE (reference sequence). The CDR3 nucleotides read TGTGCCAGCAGCTTGGGACTGGGGAACACTGAAGCTTTCTTT. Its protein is CASSLGLGNTEAFF.

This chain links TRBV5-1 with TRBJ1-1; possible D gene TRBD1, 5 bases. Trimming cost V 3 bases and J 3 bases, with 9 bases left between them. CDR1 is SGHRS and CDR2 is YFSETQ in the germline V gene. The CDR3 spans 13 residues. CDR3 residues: CASSSEGYTEAFF. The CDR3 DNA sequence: TGCGCCAGCAGCTCGGAGGGGTACACTGAAGCTTTCTTT.

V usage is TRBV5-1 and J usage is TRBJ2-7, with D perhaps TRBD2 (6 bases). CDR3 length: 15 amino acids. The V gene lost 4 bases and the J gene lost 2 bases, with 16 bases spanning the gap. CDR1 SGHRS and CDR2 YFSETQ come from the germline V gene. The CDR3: CASSRGGTGTYEQYF. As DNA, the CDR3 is TGCGCCAGCAGCCGCGGAGGGACCGGTACCTACGAGCAGTACTTC. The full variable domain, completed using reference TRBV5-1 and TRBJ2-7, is KAGVTQTPRYLIKTRGQQVTLSCSPISGHRSVSWYQQTPGQGLQFLFEYFSETQRNKGNFPGRFSGRQFSNSRSEMNVSTLELGDSALYLCASSRGGTGTYEQYFGPGTRLTVT.

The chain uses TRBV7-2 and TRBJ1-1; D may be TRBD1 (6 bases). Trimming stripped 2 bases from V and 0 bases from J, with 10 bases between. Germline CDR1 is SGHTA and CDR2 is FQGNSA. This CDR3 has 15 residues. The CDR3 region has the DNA TGTGCCAGCAGCTTAACGGGACACGTGAACACTGAAGCTTTCTTT. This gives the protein CASSLTGHVNTEAFF.

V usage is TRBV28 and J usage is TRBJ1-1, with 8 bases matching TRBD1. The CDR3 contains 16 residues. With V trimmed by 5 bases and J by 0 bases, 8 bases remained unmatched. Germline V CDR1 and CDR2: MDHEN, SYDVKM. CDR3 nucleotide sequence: TGTGCCAGCAGTCGGACAGGGATAACCATGAACACTGAAGCTTTCTTT. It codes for CASSRTGITMNTEAFF.

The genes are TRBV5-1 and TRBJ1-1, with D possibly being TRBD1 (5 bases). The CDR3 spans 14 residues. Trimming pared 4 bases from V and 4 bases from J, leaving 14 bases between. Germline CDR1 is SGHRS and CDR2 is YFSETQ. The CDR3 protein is CASSSGTRSTEAFF. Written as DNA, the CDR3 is TGCGCCAGCAGCAGTGGGACTAGGTCCACTGAAGCTTTCTTT.

For the CDR3, the DNA is TGCGCCAGCAGCCTGGCCGGGAGGTGGGCCAATGAGCAGTTCTTC. It specifies CASSLAGRWANEQFF. The chain employs TRBV5-1 and TRBJ2-1, with 7 nucleotides matching TRBD2. This CDR3 comprises 15 residues. Germline V gene lookup returns CDR1 SGHRS and CDR2 YFSETQ. V lost 4 bases, J lost 6 bases, and 10 bases stayed unmatched. Together with reference TRBV5-1 and TRBJ2-1, the CDR3 gives the full variable domain: KAGVTQTPRYLIKTRGQQVTLSCSPISGHRSVSWYQQTPGQGLQFLFEYFSETQRNKGNFPGRFSGRQFSNSRSEMNVSTLELGDSALYLCASSLAGRWANEQFFGPGTRLTVL.

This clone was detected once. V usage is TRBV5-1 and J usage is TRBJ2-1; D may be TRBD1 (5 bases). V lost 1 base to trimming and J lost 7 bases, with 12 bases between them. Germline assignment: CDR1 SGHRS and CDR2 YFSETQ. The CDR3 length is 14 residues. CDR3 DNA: TGCGCCAGCAGCTTGTTAGAAGGGGTAAATGAGCAGTTCTTC. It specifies CASSLLEGVNEQFF.

CDR3 DNA: TGTGCCACCAGCAGAGGGGGGGTATTTCAGCCCCAGCATTTT. The encoded protein is CATSRGGVFQPQHF. V usage is TRBV15 and J usage is TRBJ1-5; a weak D match, TRBD1 (5 bases). Germline values: CDR1 LNHNV, CDR2 YYDKDF (reference sequence). Trimming took 1 base from V and 6 from J, leaving 10 bases between them. This CDR3 contains 14 residues.

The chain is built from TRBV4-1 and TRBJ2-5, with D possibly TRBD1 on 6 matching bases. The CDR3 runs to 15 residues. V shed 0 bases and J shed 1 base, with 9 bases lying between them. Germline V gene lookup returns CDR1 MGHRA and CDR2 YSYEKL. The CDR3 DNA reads TGCGCCAGCAGCCAAGATGGGGGCGGCCAAGAGACCCAGTACTTC. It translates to CASSQDGGGQETQYF.

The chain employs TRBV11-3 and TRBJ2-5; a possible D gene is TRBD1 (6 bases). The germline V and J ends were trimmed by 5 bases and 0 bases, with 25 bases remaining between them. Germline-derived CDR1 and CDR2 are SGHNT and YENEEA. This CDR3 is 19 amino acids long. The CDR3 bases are TGTGCCAGCAGCCCGGGACACCGGAAGGGACAAAGACACCAAGAGACCCAGTACTTC. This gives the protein CASSPGHRKGQRHQETQYF.

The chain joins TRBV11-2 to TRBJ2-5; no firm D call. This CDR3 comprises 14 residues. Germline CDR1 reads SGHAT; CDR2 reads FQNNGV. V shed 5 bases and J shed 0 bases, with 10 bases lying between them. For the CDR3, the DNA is TGTGCCAGCAGCCCTGGCAGCGACCAAGAGACCCAGTACTTC. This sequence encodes CASSPGSDQETQYF. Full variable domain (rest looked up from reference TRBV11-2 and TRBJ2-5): EAGVAQSPRYKIIEKRQSVAFWCNPISGHATLYWYQQILGQGPKLLIQFQNNGVVDDSQLPKDRFSAERLKGVDSTLKIQPAKLEDSAVYLCASSPGSDQETQYFGPGTRLLVL.

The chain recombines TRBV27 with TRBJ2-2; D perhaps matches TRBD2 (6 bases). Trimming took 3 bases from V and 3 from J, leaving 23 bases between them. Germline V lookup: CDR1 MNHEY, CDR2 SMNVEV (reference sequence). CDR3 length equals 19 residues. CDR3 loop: CASSLVRGSGNLDTGELFF. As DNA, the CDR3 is TGTGCCAGCAGTTTGGTGCGTGGTAGCGGCAACCTCGACACCGGGGAGCTGTTTTTT.

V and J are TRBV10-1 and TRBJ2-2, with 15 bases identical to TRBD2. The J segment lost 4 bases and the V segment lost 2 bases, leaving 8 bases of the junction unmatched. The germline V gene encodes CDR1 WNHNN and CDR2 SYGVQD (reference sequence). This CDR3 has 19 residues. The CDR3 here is CASSEIWTSGRAGTGELFF. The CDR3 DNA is TGCGCCAGCAGTGAGATTTGGACTAGCGGGAGGGCCGGCACCGGGGAGCTGTTTTTT.

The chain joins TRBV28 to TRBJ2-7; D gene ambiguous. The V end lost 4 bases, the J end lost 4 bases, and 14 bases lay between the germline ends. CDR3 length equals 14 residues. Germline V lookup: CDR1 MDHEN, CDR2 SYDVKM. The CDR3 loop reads CASSSGVLVYEQYF. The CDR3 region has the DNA TGTGCCAGCAGTTCAGGTGTTTTAGTGTACGAGCAGTACTTC.

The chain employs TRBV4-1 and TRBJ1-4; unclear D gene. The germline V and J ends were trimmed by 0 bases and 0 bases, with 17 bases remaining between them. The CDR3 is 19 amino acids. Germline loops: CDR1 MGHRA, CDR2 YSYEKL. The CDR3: CASSQEVGTAGATNEKLFF. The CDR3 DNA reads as TGCGCCAGCAGCCAAGAGGTAGGCACCGCGGGCGCAACTAATGAAAAACTGTTTTTT.

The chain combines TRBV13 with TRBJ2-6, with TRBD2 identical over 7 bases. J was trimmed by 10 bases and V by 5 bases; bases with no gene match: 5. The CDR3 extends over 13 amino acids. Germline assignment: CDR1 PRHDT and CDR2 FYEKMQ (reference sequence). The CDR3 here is CASSAGGNNVLTF. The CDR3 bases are TGTGCCAGCAGCGCCGGGGGGAATAACGTCCTGACTTTC.

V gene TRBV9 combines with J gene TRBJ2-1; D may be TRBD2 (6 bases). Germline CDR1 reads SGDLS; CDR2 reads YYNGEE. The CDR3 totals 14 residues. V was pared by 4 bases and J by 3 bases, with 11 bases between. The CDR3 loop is CASSSGSGYNEQFF. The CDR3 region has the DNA TGTGCCAGCAGCTCGGGTAGCGGCTACAATGAGCAGTTCTTC.

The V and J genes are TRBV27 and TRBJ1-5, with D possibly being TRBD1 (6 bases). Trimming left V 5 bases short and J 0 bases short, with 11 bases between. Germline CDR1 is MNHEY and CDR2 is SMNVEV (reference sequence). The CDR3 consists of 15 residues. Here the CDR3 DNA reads TGTGCCAGCAGTCTAGGGGGATTTAGCAATCAGCCCCAGCATTTT. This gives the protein CASSLGGFSNQPQHF.

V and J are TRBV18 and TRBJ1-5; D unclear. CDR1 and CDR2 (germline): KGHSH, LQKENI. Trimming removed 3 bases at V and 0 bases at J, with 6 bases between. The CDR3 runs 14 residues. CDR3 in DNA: TGTGCCAGCTCACCCGCTAATAGCAATCAGCCCCAGCATTTT. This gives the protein CASSPANSNQPQHF.